The 7 T cell receptor beta chains presented below share a single source sample, sequenced in a study of breast tumors, draining lymph nodes, adjacent tissues. The lymph nodes were axillary draining lymph nodes from breast cancer patients. TCRdb processed the multiplex PCR reads anew with MiXCR; each CDR3 protein has one entry. The data hold about 300,000 distinct CDR3 sequences, with under 35% observed a single time. Sequencing was carried out using axillary lymph node tissue. The source is a female donor with breast cancer. Some clones in this sample may be carry-over from other donors' samples.

This clonotype came up once. This sequence may be a read error, since a much larger clone differs from it by one base. V gene TRBV28 combines with J gene TRBJ1-6; 10 nucleotides align to TRBD1. V dropped 8 bases and J dropped 5; count of bases not matched to a gene: 6. The CDR3 spans 15 residues. Germline values: CDR1 MDHEN, CDR2 SYDVKM. The CDR3, as DNA: TGTGCCAGCGGAAGGACAGGGGGGAATAATTCACCCCTCCACTTT. This gives the protein CASGRTGGNNSPLHF.

This clonotype was seen only a few times. A much larger clone lies a single base off, so this may be a read error. J is TRBJ1-3 and V is TRBV20-1; D is uncertain. The V end was cut by 7 bases, the J end by 2 bases, with 9 bases between. Germline CDR1 DFQATT, CDR2 SNEGSKA (reference sequence). The CDR3 spans 12 residues. In nucleotides, the CDR3 is TGCAGTGTCCCGACCGCTGGAAACACCATATATTTT. It encodes CSVPTAGNTIYF.

In this sample, this clonotype turned up many times. CDR3 loop: CASSSSVSEQFF. Here the CDR3 DNA reads TGTGCCAGTAGTAGTAGCGTATCTGAGCAGTTCTTC. The chain couples TRBV19 to TRBJ2-1; a weak D match, TRBD2 (5 bases). This CDR3 spans 12 amino acids. Germline V gene lookup returns CDR1 LNHDA and CDR2 SQIVND (reference sequence). V was clipped by 4 bases and J by 9 bases, with 10 bases between them.

This clonotype was observed many times. The CDR3 protein is CASSKDRGRSSNQPQHF. The DNA for the CDR3 is TGTGCCAGTAGTAAGGACAGGGGTCGTAGCAGCAATCAGCCCCAGCATTTT. The gene calls are TRBV19 and TRBJ1-5; TRBD1 agrees at 9 bases. There are 17 residues in the CDR3. V gave up 4 bases and J gave up 1 base; unmatched junction bases: 8. CDR1 is LNHDA, CDR2 SQIVND, per germline (reference sequence).

This clonotype was recorded many times. The chain joins TRBV5-4 to TRBJ2-1; D call uncertain. Trimming left V 4 bases short and J 1 base short, with 12 bases between. This CDR3 comprises 15 residues. Germline loops: CDR1 SGHNT, CDR2 YYREEE (reference sequence). The CDR3: CASSPEILSYNEQFF. The CDR3 DNA is TGTGCCAGCAGCCCGGAGATTCTATCCTACAATGAGCAGTTCTTC.

The table lists this clonotype with a few counts. The chain has TRBV3-1 and TRBJ1-1; D is unclear. Trimming cost V 4 bases and J 1 base, with 7 bases left between them. Germline loops: CDR1 LGHDT, CDR2 YNNKEL (reference sequence). The CDR3 runs 13 residues. This chain's CDR3 is CASSPTANTEAFF. CDR3 DNA: TGTGCCAGCAGCCCAACAGCGAACACTGAAGCTTTCTTT.

This clonotype was recorded at least ten times. The J gene is TRBJ2-1, the V gene TRBV24-1, with D unclear. This CDR3 has 12 residues. Trimming stripped 4 bases from V and 7 bases from J, with 7 bases between. Germline CDR1 reads KGHDR; CDR2 reads SFDVKD. CDR3 region: CATSDRSNEQFF. The CDR3 DNA reads TGTGCCACCAGTGACCGGTCGAATGAGCAGTTCTTC.